This T cell receptor (beta chain) was captured by sequencing in a study of T-cell memory formation after mild COVID-19. In TCRdb, the 5' RACE reads were re-called with MiXCR into one record per CDR3 protein. The data contain roughly 580,000 distinct CDR3 sequences, under 20% of them singletons. Trimming shortened V by 3 bases and J by 4 bases, and 12 bases separated the two germline ends. This CDR3 comprises 14 residues. The clonotype comes from an adult woman who had mild COVID-19 (a few samples of this study predate the infection). Cell type and time point are not known. Sequencing was performed on PBMCs or a T cell subset sorted from them (not recorded which). This rearrangement joins TRBV12-3 or TRBV12-4 to TRBJ1-2; possible D gene TRBD1, 6 bases. The CDR3 here is CASSFGTWGYGYTF. CDR3 coding DNA: TGTGCCAGCAGTTTTGGGACATGGGGCTATGGCTACACCTTC.